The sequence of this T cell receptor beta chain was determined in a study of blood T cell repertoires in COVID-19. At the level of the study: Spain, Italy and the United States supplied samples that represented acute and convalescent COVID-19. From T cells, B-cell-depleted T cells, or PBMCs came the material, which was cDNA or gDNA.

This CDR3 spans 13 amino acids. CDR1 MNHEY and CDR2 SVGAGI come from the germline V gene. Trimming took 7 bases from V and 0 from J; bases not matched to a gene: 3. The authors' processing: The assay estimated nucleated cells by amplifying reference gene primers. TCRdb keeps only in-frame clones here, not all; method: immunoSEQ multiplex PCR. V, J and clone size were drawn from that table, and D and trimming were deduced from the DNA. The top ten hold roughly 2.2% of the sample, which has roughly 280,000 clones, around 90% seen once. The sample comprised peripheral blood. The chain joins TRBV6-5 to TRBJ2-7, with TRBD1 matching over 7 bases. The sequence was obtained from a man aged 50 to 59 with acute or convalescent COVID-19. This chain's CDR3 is CASKTGTSYEQYF. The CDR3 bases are TGTGCCAGCAAGACAGGGACCTCCTACGAGCAGTACTTC.